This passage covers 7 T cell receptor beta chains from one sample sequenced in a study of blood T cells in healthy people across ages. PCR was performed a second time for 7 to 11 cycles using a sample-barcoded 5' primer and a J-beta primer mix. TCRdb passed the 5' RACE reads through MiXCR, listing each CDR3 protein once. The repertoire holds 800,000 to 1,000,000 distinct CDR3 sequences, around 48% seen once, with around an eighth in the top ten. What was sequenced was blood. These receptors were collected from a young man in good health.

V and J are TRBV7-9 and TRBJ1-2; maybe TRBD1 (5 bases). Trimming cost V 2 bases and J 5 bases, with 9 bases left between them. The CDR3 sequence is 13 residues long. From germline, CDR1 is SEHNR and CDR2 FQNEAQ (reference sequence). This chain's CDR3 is CASSLQQEYGYTF. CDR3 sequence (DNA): TGTGCCAGCAGCTTACAACAGGAATATGGCTACACCTTC.

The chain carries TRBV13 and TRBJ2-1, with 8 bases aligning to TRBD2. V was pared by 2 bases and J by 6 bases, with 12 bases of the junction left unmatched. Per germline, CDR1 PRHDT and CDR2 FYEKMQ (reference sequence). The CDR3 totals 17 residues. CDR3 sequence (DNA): TGTGCCAGCAGCTTATCGAGCGGGGGAAGGGCATTCAATGAGCAGTTCTTC. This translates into CASSLSSGGRAFNEQFF.

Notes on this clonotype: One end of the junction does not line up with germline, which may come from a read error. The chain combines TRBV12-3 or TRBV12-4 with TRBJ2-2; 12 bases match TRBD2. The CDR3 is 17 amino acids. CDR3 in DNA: TGTGCCAGCAGTTGGGCTAGCGGGGGGGCGAACACTGGGGAGCTGTTTTTT. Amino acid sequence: CASSWASGGANTGELFF.

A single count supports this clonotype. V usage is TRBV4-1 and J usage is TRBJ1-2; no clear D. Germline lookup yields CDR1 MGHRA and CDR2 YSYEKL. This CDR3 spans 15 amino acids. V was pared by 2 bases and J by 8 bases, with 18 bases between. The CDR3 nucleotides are TGCGCCAGCAGCCAACCTCGATCTGGATGGAGCGGCTACACCTTC. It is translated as CASSQPRSGWSGYTF.

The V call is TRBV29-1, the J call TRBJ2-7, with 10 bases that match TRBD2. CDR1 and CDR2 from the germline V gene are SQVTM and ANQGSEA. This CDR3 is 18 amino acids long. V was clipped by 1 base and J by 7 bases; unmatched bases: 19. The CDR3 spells CSVEGVLAGERSYNEQYF. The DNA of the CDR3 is TGCAGCGTTGAAGGTGTGCTAGCGGGAGAACGCTCCTACAATGAGCAGTACTTC.

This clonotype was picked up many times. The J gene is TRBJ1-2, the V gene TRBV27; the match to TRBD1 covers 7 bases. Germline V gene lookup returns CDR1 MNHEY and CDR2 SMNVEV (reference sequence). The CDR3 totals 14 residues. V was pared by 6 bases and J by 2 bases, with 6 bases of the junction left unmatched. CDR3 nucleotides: TGTGCCAGCAGCCTATCGGGACAGAACTATGGCTACACCTTC. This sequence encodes CASSLSGQNYGYTF.

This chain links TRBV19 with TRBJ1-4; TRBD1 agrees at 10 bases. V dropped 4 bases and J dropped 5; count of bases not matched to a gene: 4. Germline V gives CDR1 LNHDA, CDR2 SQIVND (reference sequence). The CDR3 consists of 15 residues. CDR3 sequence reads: CASSTRDRGNEKLFF. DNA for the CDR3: TGTGCCAGTAGTACCCGGGACAGGGGAAATGAAAAACTGTTTTTT.